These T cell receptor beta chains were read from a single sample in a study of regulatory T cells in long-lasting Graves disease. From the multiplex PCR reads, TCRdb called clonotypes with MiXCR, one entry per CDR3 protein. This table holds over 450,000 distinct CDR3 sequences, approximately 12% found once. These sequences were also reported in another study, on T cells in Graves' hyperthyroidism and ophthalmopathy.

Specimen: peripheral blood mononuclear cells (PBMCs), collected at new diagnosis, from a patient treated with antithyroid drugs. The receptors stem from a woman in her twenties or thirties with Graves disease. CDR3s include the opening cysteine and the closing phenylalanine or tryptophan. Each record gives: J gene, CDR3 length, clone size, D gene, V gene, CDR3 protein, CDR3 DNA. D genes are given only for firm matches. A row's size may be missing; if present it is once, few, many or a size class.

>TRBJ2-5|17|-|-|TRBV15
CATSRDIWSIEGETQYF
TGTGCCACCAGCAGAGATATCTGGTCTATCGAGGGAGAGACCCAGTACTTC
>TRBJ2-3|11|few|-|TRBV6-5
CASSSDRGLYF
TGTGCCAGCAGTTCGGACAGAGGCCTTTATTTT
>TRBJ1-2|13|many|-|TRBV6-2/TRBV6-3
CASSYRQAGGYTF
TGTGCCAGCAGTTATCGTCAGGCGGGGGGCTACACCTTC
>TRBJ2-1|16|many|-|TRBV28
CASSRLGGLSYNEQFF
TGTGCCAGCAGCCGTCTCGGGGGACTCTCCTACAATGAGCAGTTCTTC
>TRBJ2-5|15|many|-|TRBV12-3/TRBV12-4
CASSALGGDQETQYF
TGTGCCAGCAGTGCCCTCGGTGGGGACCAAGAGACCCAGTACTTC
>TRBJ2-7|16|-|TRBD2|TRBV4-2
CASTPDAGGQRYEQYF
TGTGCCAGCACCCCGGATGCGGGAGGGCAAAGATACGAGCAGTACTTC
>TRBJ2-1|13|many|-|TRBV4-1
CASSQQGGHEQFF
TGCGCCAGCAGCCAACAAGGCGGACACGAGCAGTTCTTC
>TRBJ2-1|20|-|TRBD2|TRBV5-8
CASSPTTGIPAGGSYNEQFF
TGTGCCAGCAGCCCTACTACAGGGATACCAGCGGGGGGTTCTTACAATGAGCAGTTCTTC
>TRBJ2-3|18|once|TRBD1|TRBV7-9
CASSLTPGQRVHTDTQYF
TGTGCCAGCAGCTTGACCCCGGGACAGCGAGTCCACACAGATACGCAGTATTTT
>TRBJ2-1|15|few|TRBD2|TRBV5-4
CASRIAGGPYNEQFF
TGTGCCAGCAGGATAGCGGGAGGGCCTTACAATGAGCAGTTCTTC
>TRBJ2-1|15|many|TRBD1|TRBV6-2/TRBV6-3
CASSYPRTGVREQFF
TGTGCCAGCAGTTACCCAAGGACAGGGGTCCGGGAGCAGTTCTTC
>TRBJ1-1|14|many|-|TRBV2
CASSSTTGRTEAFF
TGTGCCAGCAGTTCCACTACCGGGAGAACTGAAGCTTTCTTT
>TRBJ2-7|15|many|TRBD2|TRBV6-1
CASRARSGRSPEQYF
TGTGCCAGCAGGGCTCGGAGCGGGAGAAGTCCCGAGCAGTACTTC
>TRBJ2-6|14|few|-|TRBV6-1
CASSENSGANVLTF
TGTGCCAGCAGTGAAAACTCTGGGGCCAACGTCCTGACTTTC
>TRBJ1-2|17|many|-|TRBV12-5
CASGLVLGGTESYGYTF
TGTGCTAGTGGTTTGGTGCTGGGGGGCACGGAGTCCTATGGCTACACCTTC
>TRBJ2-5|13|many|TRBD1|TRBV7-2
CASKDRPKETQYF
TGTGCCAGCAAGGACAGGCCTAAAGAGACCCAGTACTTC
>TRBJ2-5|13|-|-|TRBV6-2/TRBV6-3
CASSYQRRETQYF
TGTGCCAGCAGTTACCAGCGTCGGGAGACCCAGTACTTC
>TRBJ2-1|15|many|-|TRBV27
CASSLYSSLKNEQFF
TGTGCCAGCAGTTTATACTCTAGTCTCAAGAATGAGCAGTTCTTC
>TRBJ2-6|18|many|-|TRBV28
CASRQRHAVRLGANVLTF
TGTGCCAGCAGACAGAGACACGCCGTGCGTCTCGGGGCCAACGTCCTGACTTTC
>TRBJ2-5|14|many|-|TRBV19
CASSPWTAEETQYF
TGTGCCAGTAGTCCCTGGACAGCCGAAGAGACCCAGTACTTC
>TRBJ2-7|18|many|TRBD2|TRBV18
CASSRLGLAGGLTYEQYF
TGTGCCAGCTCACGACTGGGACTAGCGGGGGGCCTGACCTACGAGCAGTACTTC
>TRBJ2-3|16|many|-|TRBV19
CASSPRRGGLMDTQYF
TGTGCCAGTAGCCCACGGAGAGGGGGGCTAATGGATACGCAGTATTTT
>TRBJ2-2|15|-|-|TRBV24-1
CATSDPRTTTGELFF
TGTGCCACCAGTGATCCGCGCACCACCACCGGGGAGCTGTTTTTT
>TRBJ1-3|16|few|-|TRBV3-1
CASSARQFSSGNTIYF
TGTGCCAGCAGCGCCCGACAGTTTTCCTCTGGAAACACCATATATTTT
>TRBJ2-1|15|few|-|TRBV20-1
CSASLYQGSYNEQFF
TGCAGTGCCTCCCTCTATCAGGGATCCTACAATGAGCAGTTCTTC
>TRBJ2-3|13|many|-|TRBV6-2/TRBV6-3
CASSEAGWDTQYF
TGTGCCAGCAGTGAAGCTGGGTGGGATACGCAGTATTTT
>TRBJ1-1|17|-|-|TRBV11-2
CASSPEKSGGTNTEAFF
TGTGCCAGCAGCCCAGAAAAGTCGGGGGGGACGAACACTGAAGCTTTCTTT
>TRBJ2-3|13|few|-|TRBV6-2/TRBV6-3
CASSEGPEDTQYF
TGTGCCAGCAGTGAAGGTCCGGAAGATACGCAGTATTTT
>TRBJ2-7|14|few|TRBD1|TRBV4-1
CASSQGQGEAEQYF
TGCGCCAGCAGCCAGGGACAGGGCGAGGCCGAGCAGTACTTC
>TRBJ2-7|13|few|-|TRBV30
CAWSPRELYEQYF
TGTGCCTGGAGTCCCAGGGAGCTCTACGAGCAGTACTTC
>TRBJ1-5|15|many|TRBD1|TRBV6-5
CASSYSRTGGQPQHF
TGTGCCAGCAGTTACTCGCGGACAGGGGGTCAGCCCCAGCATTTT
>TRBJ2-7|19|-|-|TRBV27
CASSQGRPFILSDSYEQYF
TGTGCCAGCAGCCAAGGGCGACCTTTCATCCTTTCCGACTCCTACGAGCAGTACTTC
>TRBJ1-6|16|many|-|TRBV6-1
CASRSGTGEPNSPLHF
TGTGCCAGCAGGTCCGGGACGGGAGAGCCTAATTCACCCCTCCACTTT